This T cell receptor beta chain emerged from a study of blood T cells in healthy people across ages. CDR1 is MDHEN and CDR2 is SYDVKM in the germline V gene. The CDR3 is 11 residues long. The V and J ends lost 6 bases and 4 bases respectively, with 6 bases between them. This clonotype was observed many times. A sample-barcoded 5' primer and a J-beta primer mix were used in a second PCR of roughly 6 to 11 cycles. A single record per CDR3 protein comes from TCRdb applying MiXCR to the 5' RACE reads. The table shows just under 750,000 distinct CDR3 sequences, with about 24% occurring only once. The chain employs TRBV28 and TRBJ2-5; no firm D call. The specimen was blood. The receptor comes from a man in his sixties or seventies in good health. The CDR3 DNA reads TGTGCCAGCAGATTGGGAGAGACCCAGTACTTC. It encodes CASRLGETQYF.